This T cell receptor (beta chain) was identified during a study of T cells expressing NK-cell markers. As for the study in general: The study drew TCR beta repertoires from sorted CD3+CD56+NKG2C+, CD3+CD56+NKG2C- and CD3+CD56-NKG2C+ T cells. Findings and caveats of the study: These same clonotypes (in four donors) also led the CD3+CD56-NKG2C+ fraction. Unclear, still, was the HCMV specificity of the expanded NKG2C+ T cell clones. NKG2C+ dominant clonotypes from more than 5 donors made up roughly 1.0-7.5% of CD8+ T cells.

CDR3 size: 20 residues. Germline loops: CDR1 SGHRS, CDR2 YFSETQ. To note about this clonotype: As yet, its antigen is unknown.

TCRdb reprocessed the 5' RACE reads, keeping one entry per CDR3 protein, no DNA. The ten top clones account for around 5%, within a sample of roughly 350,000 distinct CDR3 sequences. Sequenced material: blood T cells: a sorted CD56 or NKG2C T cell subset, CD4+ or CD8+ T cells, or bulk PBMC T cells (not recorded which). This rearrangement joins TRBV5-1 to TRBJ2-4; TCRdb outputs TRBD1, but without DNA this stays unchecked. The TCR sequence derives from a man between 18 and 69 years old in good health. The CDR3: CASSWIETGPQRQAKNIQYF.